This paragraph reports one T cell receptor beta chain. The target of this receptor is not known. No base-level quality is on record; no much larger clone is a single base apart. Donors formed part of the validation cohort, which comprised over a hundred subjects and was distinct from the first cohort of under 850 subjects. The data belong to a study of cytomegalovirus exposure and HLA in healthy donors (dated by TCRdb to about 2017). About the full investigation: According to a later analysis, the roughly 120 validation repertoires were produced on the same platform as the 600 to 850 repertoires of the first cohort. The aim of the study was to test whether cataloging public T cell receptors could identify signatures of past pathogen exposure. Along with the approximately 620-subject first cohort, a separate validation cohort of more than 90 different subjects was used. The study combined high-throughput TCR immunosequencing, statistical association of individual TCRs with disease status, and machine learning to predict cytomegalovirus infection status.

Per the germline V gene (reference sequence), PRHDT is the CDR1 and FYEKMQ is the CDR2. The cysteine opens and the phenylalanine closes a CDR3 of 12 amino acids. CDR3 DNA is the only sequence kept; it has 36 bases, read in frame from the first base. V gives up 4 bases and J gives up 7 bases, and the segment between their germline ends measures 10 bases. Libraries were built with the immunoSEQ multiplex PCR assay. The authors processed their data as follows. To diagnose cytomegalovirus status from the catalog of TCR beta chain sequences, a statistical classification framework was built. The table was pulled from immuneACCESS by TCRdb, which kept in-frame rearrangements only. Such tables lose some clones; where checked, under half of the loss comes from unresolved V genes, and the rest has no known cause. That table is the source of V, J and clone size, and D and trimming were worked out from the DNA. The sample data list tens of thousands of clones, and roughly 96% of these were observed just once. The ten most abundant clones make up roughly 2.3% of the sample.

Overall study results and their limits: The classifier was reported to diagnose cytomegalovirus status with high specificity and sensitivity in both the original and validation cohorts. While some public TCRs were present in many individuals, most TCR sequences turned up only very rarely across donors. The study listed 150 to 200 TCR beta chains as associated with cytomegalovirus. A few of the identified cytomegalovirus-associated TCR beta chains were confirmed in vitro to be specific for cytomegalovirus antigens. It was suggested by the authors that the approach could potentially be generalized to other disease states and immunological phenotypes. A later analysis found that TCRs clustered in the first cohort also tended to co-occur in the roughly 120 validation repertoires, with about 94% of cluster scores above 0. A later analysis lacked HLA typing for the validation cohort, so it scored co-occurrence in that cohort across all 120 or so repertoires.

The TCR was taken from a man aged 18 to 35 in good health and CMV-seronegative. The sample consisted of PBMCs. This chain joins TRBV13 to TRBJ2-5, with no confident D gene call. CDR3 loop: CASSSKPGTQYF. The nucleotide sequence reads TGTGCCAGCAGCTCAAAACCGGGGACCCAGTACTTC.